These T cell receptor beta chains were read from a single sample in a study of T cells in localized non-small cell lung cancer. Method: immunoSEQ multiplex PCR; TCRdb's copy keeps in-frame clones and lacks some. The data contain about 25,000 clones, 75% to 90% of them singletons. This specimen was peripheral blood, taken before any cancer treatment. The receptors here all came from a female donor aged 60 or older with stage I lung adenocarcinoma. The CDR3 runs from the conserved cysteine through the conserved F or W. Each record gives: D gene, J gene, clone size, V gene, CDR3 DNA, CDR3 protein. D genes are given only for firm matches. The size field is filled for only some rows; it gives once, few, many or a size class.

NA | TRBJ1-1 | NA | TRBV30 | TGTGCCTGGAGGGAAAGACCGAACACTGAAGCTTTCTTT | CAWRERPNTEAFF
TRBD2 | TRBJ2-1 | NA | TRBV7-9 | TGTGCCAGCAGCTTCTCCGGGACTAACAATGAGCAGTTCTTC | CASSFSGTNNEQFF
NA | TRBJ2-1 | NA | TRBV11-3 | TGTGCCAGCAGCCCGGACGGCCGAAATACCCACAATGAGCAGTTCTTC | CASSPDGRNTHNEQFF
NA | TRBJ2-2 | NA | TRBV5-1 | TGCGCCAGCAGCTTGCGGAACACCGGGGAGCTGTTTTTT | CASSLRNTGELFF
NA | TRBJ2-1 | NA | TRBV5-4 | TGTGCCAGCAGCTTGGCCGTTCGGAGTGAGCAGTTCTTC | CASSLAVRSEQFF
NA | TRBJ2-3 | NA | TRBV18 | TGTGCCAGCTCACCACAGGCTCGCACAGATACGCAGTATTTT | CASSPQARTDTQYF
NA | TRBJ1-4 | NA | TRBV19 | TGTGCCAGTAGTCAGGTGACTAATGAAAAACTGTTTTTT | CASSQVTNEKLFF
TRBD2 | TRBJ2-7 | NA | TRBV5-1 | TGCGCCAGCAGCTTGTCTAGCGGGAGGGGGGAGCAGTACTTC | CASSLSSGRGEQYF
NA | TRBJ1-1 | NA | TRBV5-1 | TGCGCCAGCAGCTTGGAGGGAATTCAGACTGAAGCTTTCTTT | CASSLEGIQTEAFF
NA | TRBJ1-3 | NA | TRBV6-6 | TGTGCCAGCAGCCTCGGAAACTCTGGAAACACCATATATTTT | CASSLGNSGNTIYF
TRBD2 | TRBJ2-1 | NA | TRBV11-3 | TGTGCCAGCAGCTCCTTGCTGAGACTAGCGGGATACAATGAGCAGTTCTTC | CASSSLLRLAGYNEQFF
TRBD1 | TRBJ2-3 | NA | TRBV27 | TGTGCCAGCCATACGGCGGGACAGGGGTCAGATACGCAGTATTTT | CASHTAGQGSDTQYF
NA | TRBJ1-5 | NA | TRBV5-1 | TGCGCCAGCAGCTTGGCCCCAGGGGATGCAGGGCAGCCCCAGCATTTT | CASSLAPGDAGQPQHF
NA | TRBJ1-1 | NA | TRBV12-5 | TGTGCTAGTGGCTTTAACACTGAAGCTTTCTTT | CASGFNTEAFF
TRBD1 | TRBJ2-5 | NA | TRBV27 | TGTGCCAGCAGTTTGAGGGGGCGGCAAGAGACCCAGTACTTC | CASSLRGRQETQYF
NA | TRBJ1-2 | NA | TRBV11-2 | TGTGCCAGCAGGGGAGGTAACTATGGCTACACCTTC | CASRGGNYGYTF
TRBD1 | TRBJ2-4 | NA | TRBV19 | TGTGCCAGTAGTATCACAGGGGCGCCCAAAAACATTCAGTACTTC | CASSITGAPKNIQYF
TRBD1 | TRBJ2-7 | NA | TRBV11-3 | TGTGCCAGCAGCTTATCTGCAGGGGGCGCTTACGAGCAGTACTTC | CASSLSAGGAYEQYF
TRBD2 | TRBJ2-1 | NA | TRBV11-3 | TGTGCCAGCAGGCGAGGCGGGGGTTACAATGAGCAGTTCTTC | CASRRGGGYNEQFF
NA | TRBJ1-4 | NA | TRBV14 | TGTGCCAGCAGCCAAGAACTACAGGGAGGCGAAAAACTGTTTTTT | CASSQELQGGEKLFF
NA | TRBJ1-2 | few | TRBV19 | TGTGCCAGTCGGAGGGGTTTAGGCTACACCTTC | CASRRGLGYTF
NA | TRBJ2-3 | once | TRBV6-6 | TGTGCCAGCAGTTACAATGGGGGGGGCCACACAGATACGCAGTATTTT | CASSYNGGGHTDTQYF
TRBD1 | TRBJ1-1 | few | TRBV29-1 | TGCAGCGTGGTCTGGACAGGGGGCGGCGAAGCTTTCTTT | CSVVWTGGGEAFF
TRBD1 | TRBJ1-1 | once | TRBV19 | TGTGCCAGTAGCTCCGGGACAGGCCTTTTGAACACTGAAGCTTTCTTT | CASSSGTGLLNTEAFF
NA | TRBJ1-5 | NA | TRBV7-9 | TGTGCCAGCAGCCCTTCGGGCAATCAGCCCCAGCATTTT | CASSPSGNQPQHF
NA | TRBJ2-4 | NA | TRBV4-2 | TGTGCCAGCAGCCAAGACAGGGCGATTGACATTCAGTACTTC | CASSQDRAIDIQYF
NA | TRBJ2-5 | NA | TRBV5-1 | TGCGCCAGCAGTTTTGACCAGAGGAAACAGACCCAGTACTTC | CASSFDQRKQTQYF
TRBD1 | TRBJ1-2 | NA | TRBV5-1 | TGCGCCAGCAGCCCCAGGACAGGCCCCGATTATGGCTACACCTTC | CASSPRTGPDYGYTF
NA | TRBJ1-4 | NA | TRBV19 | TGTGCCAGTACGACCGGCCGGGGTACTAATGAAAAACTGTTTTTT | CASTTGRGTNEKLFF
NA | TRBJ2-1 | NA | TRBV20-1 | TGCAGTGCAGATACGGGACCCTTCGGATTCTTC | CSADTGPFGFF
TRBD2 | TRBJ2-3 | NA | TRBV5-6 | TGTGCCAGCAGCTTGGATAGGACTAGAAAAAGGGGAGATACGCAGTATTTT | CASSLDRTRKRGDTQYF
NA | TRBJ1-1 | NA | TRBV7-9 | TGTGCCAGCAGCCTTTCTGCGGGGGATGAAGCTTTCTTT | CASSLSAGDEAFF
TRBD1 | TRBJ2-7 | once | TRBV28 | TGTGCCAGCAGTTATCCGGGACAGGGCTCCTACGAGCAGTACTTC | CASSYPGQGSYEQYF
NA | TRBJ1-1 | once | TRBV5-1 | TGCGCCAGCAGCTTATTAGGGTCTCAGGGCACTGAAGCTTTCTTT | CASSLLGSQGTEAFF
NA | TRBJ2-7 | once | TRBV29-1 | TGCAGCGTTGAGGCAGGGGGGACGGCGAGCTACGAGCAGTACTTC | CSVEAGGTASYEQYF
TRBD1 | TRBJ1-4 | NA | TRBV7-9 | TGTGCCAGCAGCTTACCCATAGGGACAGGGTCTAATGAAAAACTGTTTTTT | CASSLPIGTGSNEKLFF
TRBD1 | TRBJ1-4 | NA | TRBV10-3 | TGTGCCATCAGTGCCGGGACAGTCGATGAAAAACTGTTTTTT | CAISAGTVDEKLFF
NA | TRBJ2-1 | NA | TRBV5-1 | TGCGCCAGCAGCAGAGGCGGGACAGACGGGGAGCAGTTCTTC | CASSRGGTDGEQFF
NA | TRBJ1-2 | once | TRBV11-2 | TGTGCCAGCAGCTTAGACAGGGGCTTCTATGGCTACACCTTC | CASSLDRGFYGYTF
NA | TRBJ2-7 | NA | TRBV5-1 | TGCGCCAGCGCGGAGGCTCCCGGGACACGGTACGAGCAGTACTTC | CASAEAPGTRYEQYF
NA | TRBJ1-3 | NA | TRBV11-3 | TGTGCCAGCACCTTAGGGTTGGCTGGAAACACCATATATTTT | CASTLGLAGNTIYF
NA | TRBJ1-6 | NA | TRBV6-5 | TGTGCCAGCAGTTTCCGGAACAACATTAATTCACCCCTCCACTTT | CASSFRNNINSPLHF
NA | TRBJ1-1 | NA | TRBV29-1 | TGCAGCGTTACCAGGGTAGGCACTGAAGCTTTCTTT | CSVTRVGTEAFF
NA | TRBJ2-1 | NA | TRBV11-3 | TGTGCCAGCAGCTTGGTAGGATCGAAGAATGAGCAGTTCTTC | CASSLVGSKNEQFF
TRBD1 | TRBJ1-5 | few | TRBV19 | TGTGCCAGTTCCGGACAGGATCGGAGCAATCAGCCCCAGCATTTT | CASSGQDRSNQPQHF
TRBD1 | TRBJ1-2 | NA | TRBV29-1 | TGCAGCGCCCATTCAGGGGGACAGGGAGGCTACACCTTC | CSAHSGGQGGYTF
NA | TRBJ1-1 | NA | TRBV19 | TGTGCCAGTAGTATGGCCATAAAGGCGGGCGGCACTGAAGCTTTCTTT | CASSMAIKAGGTEAFF
NA | TRBJ2-5 | NA | TRBV10-3 | TGTGCCATCAGTGAGTCGACGCTCGGGGGGCGAGAGACCCAGTACTTC | CAISESTLGGRETQYF
NA | TRBJ2-3 | NA | TRBV9 | TGTGCCAGCAGCGTAGATTCCCCTGGCACAGATACGCAGTATTTT | CASSVDSPGTDTQYF
NA | TRBJ2-7 | once | TRBV7-6 | TGTGCCAGCAGCTTAGGAGGGGGATACTACGAGCAGTACTTC | CASSLGGGYYEQYF
NA | TRBJ2-1 | NA | TRBV5-1 | TGCGCCAGCAGCTTGCTAGCGAGCAATGAGCAGTTCTTC | CASSLLASNEQFF
NA | TRBJ2-6 | NA | TRBV7-9 | TGTGCCAGCAGCTTAGACTCTGGGGCCAACGTCCTGACTTTC | CASSLDSGANVLTF
NA | TRBJ1-5 | few | TRBV9 | TGTGCCAGCAGCGTAGACGGACTCGACAATCAGCCCCAGCATTTT | CASSVDGLDNQPQHF
TRBD2 | TRBJ2-1 | once | TRBV7-2 | TGTGCCAGCAGCCTAAGCGGGGGGTCCTACAATGAGCAGTTCTTC | CASSLSGGSYNEQFF
TRBD2 | TRBJ2-5 | once | TRBV2 | TGTGCCAGCAGACCCGGACTAGCGGTGGAGACCCAGTACTTC | CASRPGLAVETQYF
TRBD1 | TRBJ1-2 | NA | TRBV19 | TGTGCCGGCAAGGGGACAGGGGAGTTTTCTGGTGGCTACACCTTC | CAGKGTGEFSGGYTF